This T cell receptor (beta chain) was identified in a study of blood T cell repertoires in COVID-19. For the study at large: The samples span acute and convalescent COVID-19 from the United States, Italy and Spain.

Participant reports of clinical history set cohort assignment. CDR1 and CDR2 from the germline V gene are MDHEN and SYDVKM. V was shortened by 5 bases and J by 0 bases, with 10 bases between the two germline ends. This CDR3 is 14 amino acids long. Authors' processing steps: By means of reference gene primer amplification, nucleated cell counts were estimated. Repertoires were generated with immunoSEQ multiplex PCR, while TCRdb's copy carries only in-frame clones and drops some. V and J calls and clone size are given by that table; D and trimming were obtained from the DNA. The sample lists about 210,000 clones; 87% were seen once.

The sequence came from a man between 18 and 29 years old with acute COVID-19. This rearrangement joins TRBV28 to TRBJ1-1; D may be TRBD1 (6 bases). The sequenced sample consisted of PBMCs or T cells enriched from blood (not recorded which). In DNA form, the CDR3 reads TGTGCCAGCAGTCCTGGGGACATGAACACTGAAGCTTTCTTT. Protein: CASSPGDMNTEAFF. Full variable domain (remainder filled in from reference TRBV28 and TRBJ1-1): DVKVTQSSRYLVKRTGEKVFLECVQDMDHENMFWYRQDPGLGLRLIYFSYDVKMKEKGDIPEGYSVSREKKERFSLILESASTNQTSMYLCASSPGDMNTEAFFGQGTRLTVV.